The sequence of this TCR beta chain was determined in a study of T cell clonality in common variable immunodeficiency. Replacement immunoglobulin had been given to every CVID subject for at least one year. The V gene lost 5 bases and the J gene lost 2 bases, with 15 bases spanning the gap. Germline values: CDR1 SEHNR, CDR2 FQNEAQ (reference sequence). The CDR3 is made up of 15 amino acids. This clone was observed a handful of times. The antigen is unknown. The missing CDR3 end, 3 residues past where the read stops, is filled in from the germline J gene. Some clones are missing from TCRdb's copy, which holds only in-frame ones; the method was immunoSEQ multiplex PCR. The specimen has around 21,000 clones, none found just once. Study results and limitations: CVID subjects had higher TCRbeta clonality than healthy controls, most marked in about a third. Fewer TCRbeta clones were shared among CVID subjects than controls. What drives increased CVID clonality needs T cell subpopulation sequencing. Common variable immunodeficiency TCR beta sequences reportedly had fewer deletions and N-nucleotide insertions.

The TCR originated in a human donor with common variable immunodeficiency. The chain carries TRBV7-9 and TRBJ2-5, with TRBD2 as a possible D gene (5 bases). Specimen: peripheral blood mononuclear cells. The sequenced CDR3 bases are TGTGCCAGCAGCCAAATCGGGGTGGTGCAAGAGACC. Translation: CASSQIGVVQET. In full, the CDR3 reads CASSQIGVVQETQYF.